The 18 T cell receptor beta chains below all came from one sample that was sequenced in a study of cytomegalovirus exposure and HLA in healthy donors. The primer mix had 60 Vbeta and 13 Jbeta primers. Sequenced by immunoSEQ multiplex PCR; TCRdb stores in-frame clones only, minus some. The sample shows approximately 210,000 clones, over 75% of them seen only once. Sequencing was done on a sample of PBMCs. These receptors were taken from a man younger than 30 in good health and CMV-seronegative.

The rearrangement joins TRBV5-5 to TRBJ2-7, with TRBD1 as a possible D gene (6 bases). Trimming shortened V by 5 bases and J by 3 bases, and 18 bases separated the two germline ends. The CDR3 sequence is 15 residues long. Germline values: CDR1 SGHKS, CDR2 YYEKEE (reference sequence). The chain's CDR3 is CASSSRQALYYEQYF. In DNA form, the CDR3 reads TGTGCCAGCAGTTCCAGACAGGCTCTGTACTACGAGCAGTACTTC.

The V and J genes are TRBV6-6 and TRBJ1-1; D ambiguous. This CDR3 is 15 amino acids long. Germline CDR1 and CDR2: MNHNY and SVGAGI (reference sequence). The V and J ends lost 7 bases and 1 base respectively, with 16 bases between them. In DNA form, the CDR3 reads TGTGCCAGCACCTACTCAGCAGGTGGGAACACTGAAGCTTTCTTT. This translates into CASTYSAGGNTEAFF.

The chain has TRBV7-9 and TRBJ1-5; no clear D. This CDR3 has 15 residues. CDR1 and CDR2 (germline): SEHNR, FQNEAQ (reference sequence). V was clipped by 7 bases and J by 3 bases, with 16 bases between them. The CDR3 spells CASNRAGSSNQPQHF. The CDR3 bases are TGTGCCAGCAACCGAGCTGGGAGTTCCAATCAGCCCCAGCATTTT.

CDR3 sequence reads: CASSPSGGNPYEQYF. In DNA, the CDR3 is TGTGCCAGCAGCCCCTCGGGCGGGAACCCCTACGAGCAGTACTTC. The chain uses TRBV7-9 and TRBJ2-7; D perhaps matches TRBD2 (6 bases). Germline lookup yields CDR1 SEHNR and CDR2 FQNEAQ (reference sequence). With 5 bases removed from V and 2 bases from J, the gap between germline ends came to 16 bases. The CDR3 is 15 amino acids.

The chain links TRBV7-3 to TRBJ2-3; no clear D gene. This CDR3 region has 12 residues. V was clipped by 4 bases and J by 4 bases, with 6 bases between them. CDR1 and CDR2 (germline): SGHTA, FQGTGA. The CDR3 is CASSSSSDTQYF. The CDR3 region has the DNA TGTGCCAGCAGCTCTTCTTCAGATACGCAGTATTTT.

This clone was seen a single time. The chain recombines TRBV7-6 with TRBJ2-5, with 7 bases that match TRBD2. Trimming took 5 bases from V and 5 from J; bases not matched to a gene: 8. The V gene's germline CDR1 is SGHVS and CDR2 FNYEAQ. This CDR3 comprises 14 residues. The CDR3 is CASSRGAGAETQYF. CDR3 coding DNA: TGTGCCAGCAGCCGAGGGGCGGGAGCGGAGACCCAGTACTTC. Full variable domain (missing parts from reference TRBV7-6 and TRBJ2-5): GAGVSQSPRYKVTKRGQDVALRCDPISGHVSLYWYRQALGQGPEFLTYFNYEAQQDKSGLPNDRFSAERPEGSISTLTIQRTEQRDSAMYRCASSRGAGAETQYFGPGTRLLVL.

V usage is TRBV9 and J usage is TRBJ2-1, with D unclear. V gave up 3 bases and J gave up 4 bases, with 14 bases separating them. CDR3 size: 15 residues. CDR1 and CDR2 (germline): SGDLS, YYNGEE. Written as DNA, the CDR3 is TGTGCCAGCAGCGCCAATCGCGGAGCTTACAATGAGCAGTTCTTC. It is translated as CASSANRGAYNEQFF.

V is TRBV6-4 and J is TRBJ1-6; D is possibly TRBD1 (5 bases). In germline, CDR1 is MRHNA, CDR2 SNTAGT. This CDR3 region has 13 residues. The ends were cut back, 4 bases at V and 8 bases at J, with 9 bases in the middle. CDR3 protein: CASSGDSYSPLHF. The CDR3 bases are TGTGCCAGCAGTGGTGACAGTTATTCACCCCTCCACTTT.

V gene TRBV10-3 combines with J gene TRBJ2-7, with 7 positions matching TRBD2. CDR1 and CDR2 from the germline V gene are ENHRY and SYGVKD. CDR3 length: 15 residues. Trimming cost V 4 bases and J 2 bases; bases outside gene matches: 8. The CDR3: CAISAGGWDTYEQYF. In DNA, the CDR3 is TGTGCCATCAGTGCGGGAGGTTGGGATACCTACGAGCAGTACTTC.

The chain uses TRBV7-9 and TRBJ2-7; 8 bases line up with TRBD1. Germline V gene lookup returns CDR1 SEHNR and CDR2 FQNEAQ (reference sequence). The CDR3 has 15 residues. J gave up 2 bases and V 5 bases, and 8 bases lay outside the gene matches. Here the CDR3 DNA reads TGTGCCAGCAGCCCGTGGGACAGGACTCCCTACGAGCAGTACTTC. Translating it yields CASSPWDRTPYEQYF.

The chain carries TRBV27 and TRBJ2-1; maybe TRBD2 (5 bases). V dropped 3 bases and J dropped 6 bases, with 9 bases sitting between them. CDR3 length: 13 residues. Germline lookup yields CDR1 MNHEY and CDR2 SMNVEV (reference sequence). In DNA form, the CDR3 reads TGTGCCAGCAGTTTCCTAGGAGGCAATGAGCAGTTCTTC. Encoded protein: CASSFLGGNEQFF.

The rearrangement joins TRBV27 to TRBJ2-6, with unresolved D. The V gene lost 6 bases and the J gene lost 0 bases, with 18 bases spanning the gap. The CDR3 runs to 18 residues. Germline CDR1 MNHEY, CDR2 SMNVEV (reference sequence). CDR3 DNA sequence: TGTGCCAGCAGCCAAAGACTCCACCTAAGCTCTGGGGCCAACGTCCTGACTTTC. It yields the protein CASSQRLHLSSGANVLTF.

This chain connects TRBV11-2 to TRBJ1-4; D uncertain. This CDR3 contains 17 residues. From germline, CDR1 is SGHAT and CDR2 FQNNGV. The V end lost 1 base, the J end lost 4 bases, and 16 bases lay between the germline ends. The CDR3 DNA reads as TGTGCCAGCAGCTTAGGGAGGGTGCGGAGATATAATGAAAAACTGTTTTTT. This translates into CASSLGRVRRYNEKLFF.

The CDR3 DNA reads as TGTGCCAGCAGCTTCGTAAACAGCCAAGAGACCCAGTACTTC. This encodes CASSFVNSQETQYF. The gene calls are TRBV5-8 and TRBJ2-5; D remains unclear. With 2 bases removed from V and 1 base from J, the gap between germline ends came to 9 bases. Germline V CDR1 and CDR2: SGHTS, YDEGEE. CDR3 length: 14 residues.

V is TRBV5-6 and J is TRBJ2-7; D gene uncertain. The CDR3 length is 13 residues. Trimming removed 3 bases from V and 7 bases from J, with 14 bases in between. The V gene's germline CDR1 is SGHDT and CDR2 YYEEEE. The CDR3 DNA reads as TGTGCCAGCAGCTGGAGCGCAGTTGGGGAGCAGTACTTC. It yields the protein CASSWSAVGEQYF. The variable domain in full, with the rest retrieved from reference TRBV5-6 and TRBJ2-7, is DAGVTQSPTHLIKTRGQQVTLRCSPKSGHDTVSWYQQALGQGPQFIFQYYEEEERQRGNFPDRFSGHQFPNYSSELNVNALLLGDSALYLCASSWSAVGEQYFGPGTRLTVT.

For this clone: One end of the junction fails to match germline, which may point to a read error. The V and J genes are TRBV7-9 and TRBJ2-5; D possibly corresponds to TRBD2 (6 bases). The CDR3 is 17 residues long. The V gene's germline CDR1 is SEHNR and CDR2 FQNEAQ (reference sequence). The CDR3 here is CSSSLAASVNVVETQYF. The CDR3 region has the DNA TGTTCCAGCAGCTTAGCGGCTAGCGTTAATGTGGTGGAGACCCAGTACTTC.

This chain connects TRBV5-5 to TRBJ2-2; D is unclear. Trimming stripped 0 bases from V and 4 bases from J, with 4 bases between. Germline values: CDR1 SGHKS, CDR2 YYEKEE (reference sequence). The CDR3 covers 13 residues. The CDR3 nucleotides are TGTGCCAGCAGCTTGGACAGCACCGGGGAGCTGTTTTTT. Translating gives CASSLDSTGELFF.

V is TRBV19 and J is TRBJ2-3, with D perhaps matching TRBD1 (5 bases). Trimming stripped 1 base from V and 6 bases from J, with 14 bases between. The CDR3 is made up of 15 amino acids. Germline V gene lookup returns CDR1 LNHDA and CDR2 SQIVND (reference sequence). The CDR3 region is CASSIGTYPGDTQYF. The CDR3 DNA reads TGTGCCAGTAGTATAGGGACATATCCCGGGGATACGCAGTATTTT.